The T cell receptor beta chain described here comes from a study of blood T cell repertoires in COVID-19. Study background: PBMCs, B-cell-depleted T cells, or T cells provided the cDNA or gDNA that made up the material.

Per the original methods: Estimation of nucleated cell counts relied on the amplification of reference gene primers. Sequencing used immunoSEQ multiplex PCR; TCRdb keeps in-frame clones, though not all of them. D and trimming come from the DNA, and the V and J calls and clone size come from that table. This table has approximately 180,000 clones, 76% appearing once. Clinical history as reported by participants underpinned cohort assignment. CDR3 length: 16 residues. Germline trimming cut 3 bases from V and 6 bases from J; bases unmatched to any gene: 10. The chain has TRBV23-1 and TRBJ1-4; the match to TRBD1 covers 7 bases. TRBV23-1 is designated an ORF whose function remains uncertain. The TCR originated in a woman aged 50 to 60 with acute COVID-19. The sequenced sample was PBMCs or T cells enriched from blood (not recorded which). Here the CDR3 DNA reads TGCGCCAGCAGTCACCCTCCGGGACAGCTAGATGAAAAACTGTTTTTT. It specifies CASSHPPGQLDEKLFF.